Below, 8 T cell receptor beta chains from the same sample are listed, as sequenced in a study of neurological immune-mediated disorders. MiXCR, applied by TCRdb to the 5' RACE reads, yields one record per CDR3 protein. The table records 130,000 or so distinct CDR3 sequences, about 3.2% of them present only once. Sample: PBMCs. The source is a woman under 40 with multiple sclerosis.

This clonotype has ten or more counts. The chain couples TRBV7-2 to TRBJ2-7; 8 bases are a match to TRBD1. The CDR3 is made up of 14 amino acids. V shed 0 bases, J shed 7 bases, and the junction held 5 bases outside the gene matches. Germline lookup yields CDR1 SGHTA and CDR2 FQGNSA. The CDR3 loop is CASSLATGAGEQYF. The DNA of the CDR3 is TGTGCCAGCAGCTTAGCGACAGGGGCGGGGGAGCAGTACTTC.

This clonotype was counted many times. The rearrangement joins TRBV12-3 or TRBV12-4 to TRBJ2-3; possibly TRBD1 for D (6 bases). This CDR3 comprises 15 residues. Trimming stripped 3 bases from V and 5 bases from J, with 15 bases between. The CDR3 spells CASSFGRTAVDTQYF. Written as DNA, the CDR3 is TGTGCCAGCAGTTTCGGGCGGACAGCGGTAGATACGCAGTATTTT.

This clonotype was recorded at least ten times. The rearrangement uses TRBV9 and TRBJ2-5; tentatively, D is TRBD2 (5 bases). Germline loops: CDR1 SGDLS, CDR2 YYNGEE. The CDR3 has 16 residues. V lost 0 bases and J lost 2, with 14 bases in between. The CDR3 loop is CASSVVPQRSQETQYF. The CDR3 nucleotides are TGTGCCAGCAGCGTAGTCCCCCAGCGGAGTCAAGAGACCCAGTACTTC.

This clonotype has ten or more counts. V and J are TRBV12-3 or TRBV12-4 and TRBJ1-1; tentatively, D is TRBD1 (6 bases). The V end was cut by 7 bases, the J end by 0 bases, with 12 bases between. The CDR3 loop spans 14 amino acids. CDR3 amino acids: CASTLGAMNTEAFF. In DNA, the CDR3 is TGTGCCAGCACCCTGGGGGCCATGAACACTGAAGCTTTCTTT.

Ten or more counts support this clonotype. The CDR3 DNA reads TGCGCCAGCAGCCAAGATCAAGTCGGCCTAGCGGCAGATACGCAGTATTTT. Translation: CASSQDQVGLAADTQYF. The chain joins TRBV4-1 to TRBJ2-3; TRBD2 aligns across 7 bases. Germline-derived CDR1 and CDR2 are MGHRA and YSYEKL. This CDR3 is 17 amino acids long. The J segment lost 4 bases and the V segment lost 0 bases, leaving 10 bases of the junction unmatched.

This clonotype was detected many times. The rearrangement joins TRBV6-6 to TRBJ1-6, with unresolved D. The CDR3 spans 18 residues. The V end was cut by 0 bases, the J end by 0 bases, with 12 bases between. Germline CDR1 reads MNHNY; CDR2 reads SVGAGI (reference sequence). The CDR3 DNA sequence: TGTGCCAGCAGTTACTCGCGGCCAAGAAGCTCCTATAATTCACCCCTCCACTTT. Its translation: CASSYSRPRSSYNSPLHF.

The chain uses TRBV4-1 and TRBJ2-7; 9 bases line up with TRBD2. The CDR3 sequence is 14 residues long. Per germline, CDR1 MGHRA and CDR2 YSYEKL. V lost 5 bases and J lost 2; bases outside the gene matches: 4. Here the CDR3 reads CASSYGLAPYEQYF. The CDR3 DNA reads TGCGCCAGCAGCTATGGACTAGCGCCCTACGAGCAGTACTTC.

This clonotype has ten or more counts. V and J are TRBV5-1 and TRBJ2-2; 7 positions agree with TRBD1. The CDR3 loop spans 14 amino acids. CDR1 SGHRS and CDR2 YFSETQ come from the germline V gene. Unmatched junction bases numbered 1, after V lost 5 bases and J lost 0 bases. This CDR3 reads CASRGQSNTGELFF. The CDR3 coding sequence is TGCGCCAGCAGGGGACAGTCGAACACCGGGGAGCTGTTTTTT.